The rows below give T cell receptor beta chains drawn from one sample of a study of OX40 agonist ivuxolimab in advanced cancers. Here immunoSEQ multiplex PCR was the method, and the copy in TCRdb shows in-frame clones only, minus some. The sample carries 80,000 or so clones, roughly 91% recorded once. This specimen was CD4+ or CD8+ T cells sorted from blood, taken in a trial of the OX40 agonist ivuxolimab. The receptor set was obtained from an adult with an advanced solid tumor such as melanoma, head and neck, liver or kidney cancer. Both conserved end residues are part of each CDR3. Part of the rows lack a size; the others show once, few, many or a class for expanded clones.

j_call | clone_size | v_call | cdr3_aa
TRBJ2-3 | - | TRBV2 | CASSDWQGLQRSTDTQYF
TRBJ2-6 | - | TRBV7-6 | CASSLEAGANVLTF
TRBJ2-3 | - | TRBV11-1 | CASSDGRGGTDTQYF
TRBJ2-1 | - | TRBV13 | CASSRPENEQFF
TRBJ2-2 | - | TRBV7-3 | CASSFGGSDTGELFF
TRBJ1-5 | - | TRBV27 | CASSLSVGGVYQPQHF
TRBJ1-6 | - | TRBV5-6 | CASSFRAYYNSPLHF
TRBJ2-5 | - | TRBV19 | CASSILQQGLGETQYF
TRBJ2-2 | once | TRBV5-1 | CASSLNTGELFF
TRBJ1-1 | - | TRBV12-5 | CASGTGRGGTEAFF
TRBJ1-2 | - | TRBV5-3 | CARSNGGLKGPYGYTF
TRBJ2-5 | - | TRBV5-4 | CASSPRTGQSREQYF
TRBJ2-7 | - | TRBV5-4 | CASSLWGADSYEQYF
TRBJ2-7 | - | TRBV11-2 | CASSPLLPGHVSYEQYF
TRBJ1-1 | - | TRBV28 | CASSLTDMNTEAFF
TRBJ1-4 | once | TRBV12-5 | CASGFVAGGEKLFF
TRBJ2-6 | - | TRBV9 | CASSGRTGATSGANVLTF
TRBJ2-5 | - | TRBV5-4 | CASSSGGVKETQYF
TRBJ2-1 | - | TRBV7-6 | CASSSPGTSGGAVGNEQFF
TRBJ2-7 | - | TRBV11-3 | CASSPGTSYEQYF
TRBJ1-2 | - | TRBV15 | CATSRVGGPRTAVNYGYTF
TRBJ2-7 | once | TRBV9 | CASSADTGGEQYF
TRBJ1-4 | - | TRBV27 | CASREVATNEKLFF
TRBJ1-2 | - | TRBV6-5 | CASSYSQGYGYTF
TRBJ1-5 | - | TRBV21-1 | CASSLTGTVNQPQHF
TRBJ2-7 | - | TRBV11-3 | CASSIGTGVEQYF
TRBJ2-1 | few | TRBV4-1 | CASSQEGSEAYNEQFF
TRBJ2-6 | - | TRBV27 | CASSLAGTPYSGANVLTF
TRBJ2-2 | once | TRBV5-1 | CASSNRDTSNTGELFF
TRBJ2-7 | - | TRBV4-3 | CASSQDSLGRGGLYF
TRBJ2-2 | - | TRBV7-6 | CASSLYGGFNTGELFF
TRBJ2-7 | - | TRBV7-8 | CASSLAPSDWIYEQYF
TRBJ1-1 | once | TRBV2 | CASSVAEAFF
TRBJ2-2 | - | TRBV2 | CASSESEDYPSAGELFF
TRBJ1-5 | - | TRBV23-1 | CASSLPGDRVNQPQHF
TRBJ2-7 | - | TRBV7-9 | CASSARDRNYEQYF
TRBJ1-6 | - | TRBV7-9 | CASGEGYLGNSPLHF
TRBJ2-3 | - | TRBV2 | CASSGRNPSTDTQYF
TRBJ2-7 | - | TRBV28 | CASSFSPGAGAPQYF
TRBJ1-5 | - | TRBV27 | CASSSPDQPQHF
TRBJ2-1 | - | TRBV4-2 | CASSQAPAAYNEQFF
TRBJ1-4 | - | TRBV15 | CATSRDREGPWEKLFF
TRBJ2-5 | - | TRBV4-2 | CASSQEASGGFQETQYF
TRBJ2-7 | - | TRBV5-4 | CASSLVGSTIEQYF
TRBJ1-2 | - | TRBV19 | CASSRAGPQFGYTF
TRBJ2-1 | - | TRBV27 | CATNWGIAGGPRNEQFF
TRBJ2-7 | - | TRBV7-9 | CASSSVRTGASTYEQYF
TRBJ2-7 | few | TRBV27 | CASMGGASYEQYF
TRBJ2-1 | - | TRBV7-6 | CASSLVGRLYNEQFF
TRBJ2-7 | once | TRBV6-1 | CASSEGGVGYEQYF
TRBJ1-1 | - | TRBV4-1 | CASSQSQLTVSTEAFF
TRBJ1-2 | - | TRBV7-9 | CASSPTVYGYTF
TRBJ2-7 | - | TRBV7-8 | CASSLGFSGIREQYF
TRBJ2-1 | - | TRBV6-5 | CASSIQGGYNEQFF
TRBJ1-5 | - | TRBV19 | CGRDLPRAYSNQPQHF
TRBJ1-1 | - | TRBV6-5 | CASRREGLEAFF
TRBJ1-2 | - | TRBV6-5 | CASSYRGQGFYGYTF
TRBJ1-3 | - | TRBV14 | CASSQDGTAGNTIYF
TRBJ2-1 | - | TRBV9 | CASSVGDYSSYNEQFF
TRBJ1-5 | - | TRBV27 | CASKPLGPERPQHF